The 5 T cell receptor beta chains below all came from one sample that was sequenced in a study of OX40 agonist ivuxolimab in advanced cancers. The repertoire was sequenced with immunoSEQ multiplex PCR; TCRdb's copy has only in-frame clones and lacks some. The table includes 70,000 to 90,000 clones, over 70% detected once. This specimen consisted of CD4+ or CD8+ T cells sorted from blood, obtained in a trial of the OX40 agonist ivuxolimab. The receptor source for this set is an adult with an advanced solid tumor such as melanoma, head and neck, liver or kidney cancer.

CDR3 sequence reads: CASTQYTDTQYF. In nucleotides, the CDR3 is TGTGCCAGCACCCAATATACAGATACGCAGTATTTT. This sequence joins TRBV6-1 and TRBJ2-3; D call uncertain. CDR1 is MNHNS, CDR2 SASEGT, per germline. V lost 7 bases and J 3 bases, leaving 8 bases between the germline ends. This CDR3 is built from 12 residues.

CDR3 protein: CASSLFLAGGRGTDTQYF. Here the CDR3 DNA reads TGCGCCAGCAGCTTGTTCCTAGCGGGGGGGCGTGGCACAGATACGCAGTATTTT. The chain has TRBV5-1 and TRBJ2-3, with 12 bases matching TRBD2. CDR3 size: 18 residues. Germline-derived CDR1 and CDR2 are SGHRS and YFSETQ. The V segment lost 1 base and the J segment 1 base; nucleotides outside the gene matches: 7.

This chain connects TRBV7-3 to TRBJ2-1, with a tentative D call TRBD1 (5 bases). The CDR3 is 14 amino acids. With 2 bases removed from V and 6 bases from J, the gap between germline ends came to 11 bases. Germline loops: CDR1 SGHTA, CDR2 FQGTGA. The CDR3 nucleotides read TGTGCCAGCAGCTTACAGGGCCAGATCAATGAGCAGTTCTTC. Amino acids: CASSLQGQINEQFF.

The chain has TRBV6-1 and TRBJ2-1; D is ambiguous. Germline V gene data show CDR1 as MNHNS and CDR2 as SASEGT. The CDR3 spans 12 residues. V shed 3 bases and J shed 9 bases, with 9 bases lying between them. CDR3 coding DNA: TGTGCCAGCAGTGAGAGCGTGGGTGAGCAGTTCTTC. It codes for CASSESVGEQFF.

The rearrangement uses TRBV6-5 and TRBJ1-6; perhaps TRBD1 as D (6 bases). The ends were cut back, 6 bases at V and 16 bases at J, with 19 bases in the middle. From germline, CDR1 is MNHEY and CDR2 SVGAGI. This CDR3 region has 13 residues. The DNA of the CDR3 is TGTGCCAGCAGCCAATTCGGACAGCTCAAACTCCACTTT. Protein sequence: CASSQFGQLKLHF.